One sample yielded the 15 T cell receptor beta chains listed below, sequenced in a study of CD8 T cells in Susac syndrome. Reverse transcription of roughly 0.5 to 1 ug RNA was carried out with random hexamers. MiXCR was run by TCRdb on the immunoSEQ multiplex PCR reads, yielding one entry per CDR3 protein. This sample has a few hundred thousand distinct CDR3 sequences, with 95% found just once. Sequencing was performed on CD4+ T cells from PBMCs. The receptor set was obtained from a human donor with multiple sclerosis.

This clonotype was seen a single time. The chain has TRBV6-5 and TRBJ2-3; 7 nucleotides match TRBD1. The CDR3 has 16 amino acids. From germline, CDR1 is MNHEY and CDR2 SVGAGI. The V and J ends lost 2 bases and 7 bases, in that order; junction bases with no gene match: 12. The CDR3 is CASSYLRGGRRNTQYF. Here the CDR3 DNA reads TGTGCCAGCAGTTACCTCCGAGGGGGCCGCCGAAATACGCAGTATTTT.

The chain employs TRBV29-1 and TRBJ1-1; D is possibly TRBD1 (5 bases). Germline V lookup: CDR1 SQVTM, CDR2 ANQGSEA. The CDR3 is made up of 11 amino acids. Trimming cost V 4 bases and J 4 bases, with 7 bases left between them. This CDR3 reads CSVVGATEAFF. In DNA form, the CDR3 reads TGCAGCGTTGTCGGGGCCACTGAAGCTTTCTTT. Using reference TRBV29-1 and TRBJ1-1 for the parts outside the CDR3, the full variable domain is SAVISQKPSRDICQRGTSLTIQCQVDSQVTMMFWYRQQPGQSLTLIATANQGSEATYESGFVIDKFPISRPNLTFSTLTVSNMSPEDSSIYLCSVVGATEAFFGQGTRLTVV.

This clonotype was counted a single time. CDR3 in amino acids: CSAVSGAINQPQHF. The CDR3 DNA sequence: TGCAGTGCTGTATCGGGGGCGATCAATCAGCCCCAGCATTTT. The chain joins TRBV20-1 to TRBJ1-5; maybe TRBD1 (6 bases). The V gene's germline CDR1 is DFQATT and CDR2 SNEGSKA (reference sequence). The CDR3 length is 14 residues. Trimming stripped 5 bases from V and 3 bases from J, with 14 bases between.

The gene calls are TRBV15 and TRBJ2-7, with D hard to call. Germline assignment: CDR1 LNHNV and CDR2 YYDKDF (reference sequence). The CDR3 is 12 residues long. V was shortened by 3 bases and J by 2 bases, with 5 bases between the two germline ends. The CDR3 DNA reads TGTGCCACCAGCAGTGGTCCCTACGAGCAGTACTTC. Its protein product is CATSSGPYEQYF.

This chain links TRBV30 with TRBJ1-2; 7 nucleotides agree with TRBD1. The V and J ends lost 5 bases and 5 bases, in that order; junction bases with no gene match: 5. CDR1 is GTSNPN and CDR2 is SVGIG in the germline V gene (reference sequence). CDR3 length: 12 amino acids. CDR3 protein: CAWATGPYGYTF. The CDR3 region has the DNA TGTGCCTGGGCGACAGGGCCTTATGGCTACACCTTC. The whole variable domain, remainder taken from reference TRBV30 and TRBJ1-2, is SQTIHQWPATLVQPVGSPLSLECTVEGTSNPNLYWYRQAAGRGLQLLFYSVGIGQISSEVPQNLSASRPQDRQFILSSKKLLLSDSGFYLCAWATGPYGYTFGSGTRLTVV.

The genes are TRBV7-6 and TRBJ1-2; tentatively, D is TRBD1 (5 bases). Germline V gene sequence: CDR1 SGHVS, CDR2 FNYEAQ. CDR3 length: 15 residues. Trimming took 1 base from V and 6 from J, leaving 15 bases between them. The CDR3, as DNA: TGTGCCAGCAGCTTAGTACAGGCCCAGGGACATGGCTACACCTTC. Translation gives CASSLVQAQGHGYTF.

The V call is TRBV15, the J call TRBJ2-3, with 9 bases that match TRBD1. CDR3 length: 16 amino acids. Germline V gene data show CDR1 as LNHNV and CDR2 as YYDKDF (reference sequence). The V gene end was trimmed by 5 bases and the J gene end by 0 bases; junction bases not matched to a gene: 6. The CDR3 is CATSRLTGGSTDTQYF. CDR3 sequence (DNA): TGTGCCACCAGCCGCCTGACAGGGGGAAGCACAGATACGCAGTATTTT.

This chain links TRBV18 with TRBJ2-1; no clear D gene. Germline CDR1 reads KGHSH; CDR2 reads LQKENI. Trimming stripped 3 bases from V and 5 bases from J, with 8 bases between. This CDR3 spans 13 amino acids. The CDR3 is CASSPRRHNEQFF. The CDR3 DNA is TGTGCCAGCTCACCGCGACGACACAATGAGCAGTTCTTC.

This chain connects TRBV5-6 to TRBJ2-3; no definite D call. Per germline, CDR1 SGHDT and CDR2 YYEEEE. CDR3 length equals 13 residues. Trimming removed 3 bases from V and 1 base from J, with 6 bases in between. The CDR3 here is CASSYTGTDTQYF. The DNA of the CDR3 is TGTGCCAGCAGCTACACGGGCACAGATACGCAGTATTTT.

This chain connects TRBV12-3 or TRBV12-4 to TRBJ1-2; 10 bases agree with TRBD1. V lost 5 bases to trimming and J lost 8 bases; unmatched junction nucleotides: 5. This CDR3 has 13 residues. This CDR3 is CASSRQGAQGYTF. CDR3 nucleotides: TGTGCCAGCAGTCGACAGGGGGCACAAGGCTACACCTTC.

The V call is TRBV12-3 or TRBV12-4, the J call TRBJ2-2, with D possibly matching TRBD2 (6 bases). V dropped 5 bases and J dropped 7 bases, with 14 bases sitting between them. The CDR3 extends over 14 amino acids. In nucleotides, the CDR3 is TGTGCCAGCAGTCCCGATGGGGGGATCGGGGAGCTGTTTTTT. It is translated as CASSPDGGIGELFF.

The CDR3: CATSRDVGGRGTDTQYF. CDR3 sequence (DNA): TGTGCCACCAGCAGAGATGTGGGAGGAAGAGGCACAGATACGCAGTATTTT. The chain employs TRBV15 and TRBJ2-3; possibly TRBD2 for D (6 bases). V was shortened by 0 bases and J by 1 base, with 14 bases between the two germline ends. Looked up from germline, CDR1 is LNHNV and CDR2 is YYDKDF (reference sequence). This CDR3 contains 17 residues. Full variable domain (rest looked up from reference TRBV15 and TRBJ2-3): DAMVIQNPRYQVTQFGKPVTLSCSQTLNHNVMYWYQQKSSQAPKLLFHYYDKDFNNEADTPDNFQSRRPNTSFCFLDIRSPGLGDTAMYLCATSRDVGGRGTDTQYFGPGTRLTVL.

This clonotype was observed a single time. The chain links TRBV27 to TRBJ2-2; 8 nucleotides line up with TRBD1. This CDR3 is built from 17 residues. The germline V gene has CDR1 MNHEY and CDR2 SMNVEV (reference sequence). The V gene end was trimmed by 3 bases and the J gene end by 2 bases; junction bases not matched to a gene: 8. The CDR3 sequence is CASSFPRTGSNTGELFF. In DNA form, the CDR3 reads TGTGCCAGCAGTTTCCCTCGGACAGGGAGCAACACCGGGGAGCTGTTTTTT.

The CDR3 nucleotides read TGCAGTGCAACGACAGGACAAGAGACCCAGTACTTC. Translated: CSATTGQETQYF. The chain links TRBV20-1 to TRBJ2-5; possible D gene TRBD1, 6 bases. Germline lookup yields CDR1 DFQATT and CDR2 SNEGSKA (reference sequence). V dropped 6 bases and J dropped 2 bases, with 10 bases sitting between them. This CDR3 has 12 amino acids.

The gene calls are TRBV4-2 and TRBJ1-5, with 8 bases fitting TRBD1. The CDR3 extends over 17 amino acids. Germline-derived CDR1 and CDR2 are LGHNA and YNFKEQ. Trimming took 5 bases from V and 2 from J; bases not matched to a gene: 11. CDR3 coding DNA: TGTGCCAGCAGCAGCGACTTACCGGGACAGGGCAATCAGCCCCAGCATTTT. It is translated as CASSSDLPGQGNQPQHF.